Shown below are 13 T cell receptor beta chains from a single sample sequenced in a study of early T cells in non-severe SARS-CoV-2 infection. TCRdb re-called the 5' RACE reads with MiXCR, one entry per CDR3 protein. The repertoire holds 55,000 to 75,000 distinct CDR3 sequences, approximately 10% seen once, with 6.4% in the top ten. Sequences were obtained from whole blood. These receptors originate from an adult who was a healthcare worker with PCR-confirmed SARS-CoV-2 infection or an uninfected control (not recorded which).

V and J are TRBV7-9 and TRBJ1-1; D perhaps matches TRBD1 (6 bases). This CDR3 spans 14 amino acids. Germline CDR1 and CDR2: SEHNR and FQNEAQ (reference sequence). The ends were cut back, 5 bases at V and 5 bases at J, with 15 bases in the middle. CDR3 amino acids: CASSRDRYGTEAFF. DNA for the CDR3: TGTGCCAGCAGCCGCGACAGGTATGGAACTGAAGCTTTCTTT.

This clonotype came up a few times. V is TRBV11-2 and J is TRBJ2-1, with D uncertain. V was pared by 1 base and J by 9 bases, with 13 bases between. Germline V gene lookup returns CDR1 SGHAT and CDR2 FQNNGV. The CDR3 has 14 amino acids. Written as DNA, the CDR3 is TGTGCCAGCAGCTTAGGCCCGGCTTGGGCTGAGCAGTTCTTC. Its translation: CASSLGPAWAEQFF.

This chain uses TRBV28 with TRBJ2-1; no reliable D call. Germline V lookup: CDR1 MDHEN, CDR2 SYDVKM. V was clipped by 6 bases and J by 7 bases, with 13 bases between them. CDR3 length: 13 amino acids. For the CDR3, the DNA is TGTGCCAGCAGGCTTCTCCATAGGAATGAGCAGTTCTTC. This translates into CASRLLHRNEQFF.

In its sample, this clonotype was seen a few times. The chain couples TRBV18 to TRBJ2-4, with 7 bases identical to TRBD1. Germline assignment: CDR1 KGHSH and CDR2 LQKENI. The CDR3 extends over 13 amino acids. Trimming took 5 bases from V and 8 from J; bases not matched to a gene: 6. In DNA form, the CDR3 reads TGTGCCAGCTCAGCTATAACAGGGGACATTCAGTACTTC. Residues: CASSAITGDIQYF.

The genes are TRBV12-3 or TRBV12-4 and TRBJ1-5; weak D call: TRBD1 (5 bases). CDR3 length: 12 residues. Trimming cost V 6 bases and J 7 bases, with 10 bases left between them. The CDR3 sequence: CASRRGGQPQHF. Here the CDR3 DNA reads TGTGCCAGCAGAAGGGGAGGCCAGCCCCAGCATTTT.

This clonotype was seen a few times. This chain links TRBV7-8 with TRBJ1-5, with 8 bases fitting TRBD1. Unmatched junction bases numbered 10, after V lost 4 bases and J lost 8 bases. Germline V gene lookup returns CDR1 SGHVS and CDR2 FQNEAQ. The CDR3 spans 15 residues. In DNA, the CDR3 is TGTGCCAGCAGCTCCTCGACAGGGGTGGGCGAGCCCCAGCATTTT. Translated, it gives CASSSSTGVGEPQHF.

Only a few counts were recorded for this clonotype. The J gene is TRBJ2-7, the V gene TRBV20-1; TRBD1 matches 7 bases. Germline CDR1 DFQATT, CDR2 SNEGSKA (reference sequence). With V trimmed by 3 bases and J by 6 bases, 14 bases remained unmatched. CDR3 size: 15 residues. The CDR3 protein is CSASDPGTASGEQYF. Here the CDR3 DNA reads TGCAGTGCTAGTGACCCAGGGACAGCTAGTGGCGAGCAGTACTTC.

The chain links TRBV7-9 to TRBJ2-6, with no clear D. Germline CDR1 reads SEHNR; CDR2 reads FQNEAQ (reference sequence). The CDR3 is made up of 16 amino acids. V dropped 1 base and J dropped 0 bases, with 7 bases sitting between them. CDR3 nucleotide sequence: TGTGCCAGCAGCTTAGGGGAAGGCTCTGGGGCCAACGTCCTGACTTTC. It is translated as CASSLGEGSGANVLTF.

This rearrangement joins TRBV6-2 or TRBV6-3 to TRBJ1-4; D is unresolved. Germline V gene data show CDR1 as MNHEY and CDR2 as SVGEGT. The V and J ends lost 2 bases and 1 base respectively, with 8 bases between them. CDR3 length: 15 residues. CDR3 DNA sequence: TGTGCCAGCAGTTACGGATCGCGAACTAATGAAAAACTGTTTTTT. This gives the protein CASSYGSRTNEKLFF.

This clonotype was seen repeatedly, ten times or more. The chain combines TRBV7-9 with TRBJ1-5; 7 bases fit TRBD1. The junction had 8 bases not matched to a gene; V was cut back by 5 bases and J by 7 bases. The CDR3 runs 14 residues. CDR1 is SEHNR and CDR2 is FQNEAQ in the germline V gene (reference sequence). The CDR3 region is CASSPTGLGQPQHF. The CDR3 DNA follows: TGTGCCAGCAGCCCGACAGGGTTGGGCCAGCCCCAGCATTTT.

The gene calls are TRBV27 and TRBJ2-3; D remains unclear. Germline CDR1 is MNHEY and CDR2 is SMNVEV (reference sequence). This CDR3 spans 13 amino acids. V lost 5 bases and J lost 2, with 8 bases in between. Here the CDR3 reads CASSPHDTDTQYF. DNA for the CDR3: TGTGCCAGCAGTCCCCACGACACAGATACGCAGTATTTT.

This clonotype was seen ten or more times. The chain combines TRBV21-1 with TRBJ1-2. TRBV21-1 is a listed pseudogene. The CDR3 spans 13 residues. The CDR3 protein is CASSKAVLYGYTF. DNA of the CDR3: TGTGCCAGCAGCAAAGCGGTGCTCTATGGCTACACCTTC.

This chain joins TRBV6-1 and TRBJ1-6; D is undetermined. This CDR3 has 13 residues. Trimming stripped 0 bases from V and 10 bases from J, with 7 bases between. Germline values: CDR1 MNHNS, CDR2 SASEGT. The CDR3 sequence: CASSEASGSPLHF. CDR3 DNA: TGTGCCAGCAGTGAAGCGTCGGGCTCACCCCTCCACTTT.